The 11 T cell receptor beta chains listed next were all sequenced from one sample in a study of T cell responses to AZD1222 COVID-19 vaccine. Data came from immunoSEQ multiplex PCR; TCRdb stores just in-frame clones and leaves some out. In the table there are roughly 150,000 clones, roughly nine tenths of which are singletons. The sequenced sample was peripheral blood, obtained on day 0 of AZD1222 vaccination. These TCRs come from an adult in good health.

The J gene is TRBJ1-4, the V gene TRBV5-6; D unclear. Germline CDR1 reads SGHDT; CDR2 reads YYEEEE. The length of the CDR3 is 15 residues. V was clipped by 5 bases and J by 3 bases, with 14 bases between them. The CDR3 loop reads CASREGRAANEKLFF. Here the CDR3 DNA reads TGTGCCAGCAGGGAAGGGAGGGCGGCTAATGAAAAACTGTTTTTT.

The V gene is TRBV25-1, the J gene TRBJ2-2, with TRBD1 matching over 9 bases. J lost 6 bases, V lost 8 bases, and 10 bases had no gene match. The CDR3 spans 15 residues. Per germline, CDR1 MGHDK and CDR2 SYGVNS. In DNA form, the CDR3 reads TGTGCCAGCCTGGGGACAGGGAAATCCGCCGGGGAGCTGTTTTTT. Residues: CASLGTGKSAGELFF.

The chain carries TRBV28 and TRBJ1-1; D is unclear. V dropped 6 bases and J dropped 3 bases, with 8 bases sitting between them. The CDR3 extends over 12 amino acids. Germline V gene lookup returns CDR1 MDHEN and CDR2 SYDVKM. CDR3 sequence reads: CASSSSYTEAFF. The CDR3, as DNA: TGTGCCAGCAGCTCCTCTTACACTGAAGCTTTCTTT.

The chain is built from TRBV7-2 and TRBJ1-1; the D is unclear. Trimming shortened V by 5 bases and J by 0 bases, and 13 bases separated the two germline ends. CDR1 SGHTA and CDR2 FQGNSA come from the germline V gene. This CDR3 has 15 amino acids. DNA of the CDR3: TGTGCCAGCAGCCAAACTGGACGGATGAACACTGAAGCTTTCTTT. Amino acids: CASSQTGRMNTEAFF.

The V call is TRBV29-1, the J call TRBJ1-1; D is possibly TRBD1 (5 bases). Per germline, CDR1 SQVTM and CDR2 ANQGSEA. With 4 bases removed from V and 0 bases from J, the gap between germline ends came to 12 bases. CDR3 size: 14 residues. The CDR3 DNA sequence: TGCAGCGTTGGGAGCGGCAGGGTGAACACTGAAGCTTTCTTT. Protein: CSVGSGRVNTEAFF.

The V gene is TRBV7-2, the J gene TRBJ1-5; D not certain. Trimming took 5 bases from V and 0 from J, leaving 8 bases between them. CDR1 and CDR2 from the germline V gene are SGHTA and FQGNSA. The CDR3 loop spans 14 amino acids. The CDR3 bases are TGTGCCAGCAGCCTACGGGATAGCAATCAGCCCCAGCATTTT. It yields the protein CASSLRDSNQPQHF.

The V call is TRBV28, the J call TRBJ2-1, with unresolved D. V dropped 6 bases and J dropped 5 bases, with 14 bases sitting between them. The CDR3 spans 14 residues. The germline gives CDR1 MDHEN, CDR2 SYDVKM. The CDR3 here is CASSRFGFDNEQFF. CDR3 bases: TGTGCCAGCAGCCGCTTTGGGTTCGACAATGAGCAGTTCTTC.

The DNA of the CDR3 is TGTGCCAGCAGCTTTGTGGGTGAGACTGAAGCTTTCTTT. Translating it yields CASSFVGETEAFF. This sequence joins TRBV5-4 and TRBJ1-1; D remains unclear. This CDR3 has 13 amino acids. Deletions cut 2 bases from V and 5 bases from J, with 10 bases between. Per the germline V gene, CDR1 is SGHNT and CDR2 is YYREEE (reference sequence).

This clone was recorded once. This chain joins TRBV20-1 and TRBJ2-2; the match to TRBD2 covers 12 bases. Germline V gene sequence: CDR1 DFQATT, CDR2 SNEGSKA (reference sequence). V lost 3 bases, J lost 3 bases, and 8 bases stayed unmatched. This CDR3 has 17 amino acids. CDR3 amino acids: CSASHRLAGGHTGELFF. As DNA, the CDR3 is TGCAGTGCTAGTCATCGGCTAGCGGGGGGGCACACCGGGGAGCTGTTTTTT.

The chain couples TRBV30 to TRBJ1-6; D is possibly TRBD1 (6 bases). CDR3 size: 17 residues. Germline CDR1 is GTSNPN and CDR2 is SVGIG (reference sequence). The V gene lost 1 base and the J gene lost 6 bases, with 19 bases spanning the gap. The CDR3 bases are TGTGCCTGGAGTGCCGGAATTGGACAGTCGTTTAATTCACCCCTCCACTTT. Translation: CAWSAGIGQSFNSPLHF.

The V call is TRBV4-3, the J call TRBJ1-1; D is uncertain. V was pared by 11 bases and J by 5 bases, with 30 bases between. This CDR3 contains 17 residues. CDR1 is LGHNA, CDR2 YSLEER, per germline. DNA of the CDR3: TGCGCCCAACCCCCACAAAGGACGGGGATAATTCGAACTGAAGCTTTCTTT. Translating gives CAQPPQRTGIIRTEAFF.